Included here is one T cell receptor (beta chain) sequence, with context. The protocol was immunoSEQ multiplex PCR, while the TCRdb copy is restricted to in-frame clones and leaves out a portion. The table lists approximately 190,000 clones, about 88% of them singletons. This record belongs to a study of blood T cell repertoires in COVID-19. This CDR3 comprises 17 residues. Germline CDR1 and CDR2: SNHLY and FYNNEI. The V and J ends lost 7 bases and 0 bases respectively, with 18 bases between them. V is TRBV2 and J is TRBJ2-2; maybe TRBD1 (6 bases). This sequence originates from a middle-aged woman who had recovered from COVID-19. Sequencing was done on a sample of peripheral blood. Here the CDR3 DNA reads TGTGCCAGCATCGCTCGTGGGCCAGGGGCGAACACCGGGGAGCTGTTTTTT. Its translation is CASIARGPGANTGELFF.